The clone carrying this T cell receptor (beta chain) has more than one count but fewer than ten. The antigen is unknown. This entry is derived from a study of cytomegalovirus exposure and HLA in healthy donors. As for the study in general: Of about 390 genotyped donors, about 80% grouped in the Caucasian-associated ancestry cluster. Study-level results: Cytomegalovirus association was listed for around 180 TCR beta chains. The productive fraction for most TCR beta V segments was about 87% or about 30% in an earlier analysis.

Primers: 60 Vbeta forward and 13 Jbeta reverse. Profiling relied on immunoSEQ multiplex PCR, and the TCRdb table lists in-frame clones only, not all of them. The table has about 150,000 clones, approximately 82% seen once; the top ten hold more than 6.5%. This TCR was sampled from a woman between 50 and 59 years old in good health and CMV-seropositive. Sequencing was performed on PBMCs.

CDR3 coding DNA: TGTGCCAGCAGCGACAGGTTTTCCTACGAGCAGTACTTC. Translating gives CASSDRFSYEQYF. This chain uses TRBV6-6 with TRBJ2-7; tentative D call: TRBD1 (6 bases). Germline assignment: CDR1 MNHNY and CDR2 SVGAGI (reference sequence). V lost 6 bases and J lost 1, with 10 bases in between. The CDR3 spans 13 residues.